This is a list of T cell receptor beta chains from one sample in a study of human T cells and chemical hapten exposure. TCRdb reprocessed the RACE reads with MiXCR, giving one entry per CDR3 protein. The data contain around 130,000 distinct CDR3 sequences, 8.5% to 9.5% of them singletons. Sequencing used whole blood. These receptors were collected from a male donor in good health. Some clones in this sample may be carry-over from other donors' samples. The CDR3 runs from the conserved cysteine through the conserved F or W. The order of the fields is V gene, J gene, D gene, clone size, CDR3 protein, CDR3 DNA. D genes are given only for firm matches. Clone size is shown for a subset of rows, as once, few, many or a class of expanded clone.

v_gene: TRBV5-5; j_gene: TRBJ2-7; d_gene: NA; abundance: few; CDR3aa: CASSFGLSSYEQYF; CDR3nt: TGTGCCAGCAGCTTCGGACTATCTAGCTACGAGCAGTACTTC
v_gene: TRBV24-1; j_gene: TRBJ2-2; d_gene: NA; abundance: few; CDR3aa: CATSDNRDFGELFF; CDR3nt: TGTGCCACCAGTGATAACAGGGATTTCGGGGAGCTGTTTTTT
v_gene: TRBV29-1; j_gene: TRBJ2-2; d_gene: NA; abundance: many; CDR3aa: CSVSLGISGELFF; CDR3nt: TGCAGCGTTTCTCTGGGAATCTCCGGGGAGCTGTTTTTT
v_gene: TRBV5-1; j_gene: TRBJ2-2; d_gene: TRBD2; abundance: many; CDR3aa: CASSLAEAGGPAGELFF; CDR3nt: TGCGCCAGCAGCTTGGCCGAAGCGGGGGGGCCTGCCGGGGAGCTGTTTTTT
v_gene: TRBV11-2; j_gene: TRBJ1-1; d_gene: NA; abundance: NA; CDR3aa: CASSLGPPGYPEAFF; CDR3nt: TGTGCCAGCAGCTTAGGCCCTCCAGGCTATCCTGAAGCTTTCTTT
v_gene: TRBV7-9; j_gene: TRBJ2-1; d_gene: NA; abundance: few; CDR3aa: CASSYTRADNEQFF; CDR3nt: TGTGCCAGCAGCTATACTAGAGCAGACAATGAGCAGTTCTTC
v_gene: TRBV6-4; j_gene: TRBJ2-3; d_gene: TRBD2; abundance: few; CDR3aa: CASSLTSGTTDTQYF; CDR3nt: TGTGCCAGCAGCCTGACTAGCGGGACCACAGATACGCAGTATTTT
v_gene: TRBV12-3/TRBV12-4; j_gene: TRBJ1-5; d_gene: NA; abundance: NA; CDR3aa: CASTGRVRGQPQHF; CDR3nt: TGTGCCAGCACCGGGCGCGTGAGGGGGCAGCCCCAGCATTTT
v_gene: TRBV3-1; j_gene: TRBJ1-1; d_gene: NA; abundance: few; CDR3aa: CASSQTGGSTEAFF; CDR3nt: TGTGCCAGCAGCCAGACAGGTGGGAGCACTGAAGCTTTCTTT
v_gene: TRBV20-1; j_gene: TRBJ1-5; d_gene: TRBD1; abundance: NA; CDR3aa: CSARPAGQGNQPQHF; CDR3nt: TGCAGTGCTAGACCAGCGGGACAGGGGAATCAGCCCCAGCATTTT
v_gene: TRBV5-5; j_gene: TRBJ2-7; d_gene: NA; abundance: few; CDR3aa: CASSLTRTSEQYF; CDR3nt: TGTGCCAGCAGCCTTACTAGAACGAGTGAGCAGTACTTC
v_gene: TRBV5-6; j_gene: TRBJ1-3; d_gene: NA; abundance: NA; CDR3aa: CASTIDRPGNTIYF; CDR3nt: TGTGCCAGCACCATCGACAGACCTGGAAACACCATATATTTT
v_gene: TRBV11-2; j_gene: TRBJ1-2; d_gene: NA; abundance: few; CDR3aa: CASSSLRQGRFYGYTF; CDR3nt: TGTGCCAGCAGCTCATTGAGGCAGGGGCGGTTCTATGGCTACACCTTC
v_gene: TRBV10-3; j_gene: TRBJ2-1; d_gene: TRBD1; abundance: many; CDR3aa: CAITGTGPNNEQFF; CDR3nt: TGTGCCATCACCGGGACAGGGCCTAACAATGAGCAGTTCTTC
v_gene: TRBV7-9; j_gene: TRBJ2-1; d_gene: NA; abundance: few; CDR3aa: CASSLRSHEQFF; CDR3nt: TGTGCCAGCAGCTTACGGAGTCATGAGCAGTTCTTC
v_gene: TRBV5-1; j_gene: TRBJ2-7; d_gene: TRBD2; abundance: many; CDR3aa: CASGTSGGIGEQYF; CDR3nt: TGCGCCAGCGGGACTAGCGGGGGGATTGGCGAGCAGTACTTC
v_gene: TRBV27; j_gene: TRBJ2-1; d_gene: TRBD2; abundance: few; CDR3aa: CASSLREVTYNEQFF; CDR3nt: TGTGCCAGCAGCCTACGGGAGGTCACCTACAATGAGCAGTTCTTC
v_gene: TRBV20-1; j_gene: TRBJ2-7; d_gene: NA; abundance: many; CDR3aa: CSASLPSHPYEQYF; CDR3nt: TGCAGTGCTAGCTTGCCCTCCCACCCTTACGAGCAGTACTTC
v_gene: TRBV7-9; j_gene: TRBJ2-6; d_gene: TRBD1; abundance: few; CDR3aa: CASSLADRAGANVLTF; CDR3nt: TGTGCCAGCAGCTTAGCGGACAGGGCTGGGGCCAACGTCCTGACTTTC
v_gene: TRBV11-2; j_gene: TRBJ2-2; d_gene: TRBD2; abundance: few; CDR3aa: CASSQRPLTSGRSGELFF; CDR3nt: TGTGCCAGCAGCCAAAGGCCCCTGACTAGCGGGAGGAGCGGGGAGCTGTTTTTT
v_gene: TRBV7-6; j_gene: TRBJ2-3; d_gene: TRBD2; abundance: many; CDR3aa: CASSRLARHNTDTQYF; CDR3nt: TGTGCCAGCAGCCGACTAGCGAGACACAACACAGATACGCAGTATTTT
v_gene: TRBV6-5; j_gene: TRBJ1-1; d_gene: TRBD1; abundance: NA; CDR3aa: CASRGEGAGNTEAFF; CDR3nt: TGTGCCAGCAGGGGGGAGGGGGCCGGTAACACTGAAGCTTTCTTT
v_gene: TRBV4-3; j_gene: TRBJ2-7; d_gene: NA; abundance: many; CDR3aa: CASSQATSSYEQYF; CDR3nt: TGCGCCAGCAGCCAAGCAACGAGCTCCTACGAGCAGTACTTC
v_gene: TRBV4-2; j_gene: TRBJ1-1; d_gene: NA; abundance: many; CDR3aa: CASSQGAPGQYTEAFF; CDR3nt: TGTGCCAGCAGCCAAGGTGCGCCGGGGCAGTACACTGAAGCTTTCTTT
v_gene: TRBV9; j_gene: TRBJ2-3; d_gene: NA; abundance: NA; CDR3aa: CASNELPTDTQYF; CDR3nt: TGTGCCAGCAATGAACTTCCCACAGATACGCAGTATTTT
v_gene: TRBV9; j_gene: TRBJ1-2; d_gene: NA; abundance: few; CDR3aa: CASSPTRVTGFNYGYTF; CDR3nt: TGTGCCAGCAGCCCGACCAGAGTCACAGGCTTTAACTATGGCTACACCTTC
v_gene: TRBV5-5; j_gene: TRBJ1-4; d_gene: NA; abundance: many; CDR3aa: CASSLEEEKLFF; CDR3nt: TGTGCCAGCAGCTTGGAGGAAGAAAAACTGTTTTTT
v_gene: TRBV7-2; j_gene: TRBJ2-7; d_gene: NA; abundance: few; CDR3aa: CASSLDTRSGRSYEQYF; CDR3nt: TGTGCCAGCAGCTTAGATACACGGTCGGGACGCTCCTACGAGCAGTACTTC
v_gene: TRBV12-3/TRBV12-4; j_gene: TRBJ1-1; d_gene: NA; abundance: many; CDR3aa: CASSLGDVSEAFF; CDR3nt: TGTGCCAGCAGTTTAGGTGACGTTTCTGAAGCTTTCTTT
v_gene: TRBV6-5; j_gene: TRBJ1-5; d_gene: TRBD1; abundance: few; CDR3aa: CASRQGRVQPQHF; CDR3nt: TGTGCCAGCAGACAGGGGCGGGTGCAGCCCCAGCATTTT
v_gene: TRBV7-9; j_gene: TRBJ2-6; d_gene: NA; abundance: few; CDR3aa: CASSGVDSGANVLTF; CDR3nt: TGTGCCAGCAGCGGGGTGGACTCTGGGGCCAACGTCCTGACTTTC
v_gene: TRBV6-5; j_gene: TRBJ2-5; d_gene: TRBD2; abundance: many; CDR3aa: CASSYGSGGETQYF; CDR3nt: TGTGCCAGCAGTTACGGTAGCGGGGGAGAGACCCAGTACTTC
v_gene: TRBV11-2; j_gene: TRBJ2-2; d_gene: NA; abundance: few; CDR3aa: CASSLEGMNTGELFF; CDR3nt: TGTGCCAGCAGCTTAGAAGGCATGAACACCGGGGAGCTGTTTTTT
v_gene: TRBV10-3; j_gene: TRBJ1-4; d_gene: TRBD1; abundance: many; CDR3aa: CAISPGQNEKLFF; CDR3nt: TGTGCCATCAGTCCGGGACAGAATGAAAAACTGTTTTTT
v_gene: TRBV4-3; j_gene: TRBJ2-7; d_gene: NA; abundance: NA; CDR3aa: CASSPFGGPYEQYF; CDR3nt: TGCGCCAGCAGCCCCTTCGGAGGGCCCTACGAGCAGTACTTC
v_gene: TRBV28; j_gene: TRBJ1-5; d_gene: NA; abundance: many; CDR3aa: CASSFAPRAISGNQPQHF; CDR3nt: TGTGCCAGCAGTTTCGCCCCGCGTGCGATTTCGGGCAATCAGCCCCAGCATTTT
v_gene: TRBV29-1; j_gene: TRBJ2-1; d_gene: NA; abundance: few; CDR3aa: CSAWTGSYNEQFF; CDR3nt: TGCAGCGCGTGGACGGGGTCCTACAATGAGCAGTTCTTC
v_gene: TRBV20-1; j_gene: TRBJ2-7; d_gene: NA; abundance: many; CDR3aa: CSASRGSSYEQYF; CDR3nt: TGCAGTGCTAGCAGGGGCAGCTCCTACGAGCAGTACTTC
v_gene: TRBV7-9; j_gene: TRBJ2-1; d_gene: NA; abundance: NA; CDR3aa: CASSLGAGNNEQFF; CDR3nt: TGTGCCAGCAGCTTGGGTGCAGGGAACAATGAGCAGTTCTTC
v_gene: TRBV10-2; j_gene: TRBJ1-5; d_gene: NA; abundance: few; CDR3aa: CASSEARNSNQPQHF; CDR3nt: TGCGCCAGCAGTGAGGCCCGGAATAGCAATCAGCCCCAGCATTTT
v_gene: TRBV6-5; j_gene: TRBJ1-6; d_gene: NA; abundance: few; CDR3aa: CASSSKRESPLHF; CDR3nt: TGTGCCAGCAGTTCCAAGAGGGAATCACCCCTCCACTTT
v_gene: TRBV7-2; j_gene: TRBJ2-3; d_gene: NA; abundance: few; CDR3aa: CASSLRARSTDTQYF; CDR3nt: TGTGCCAGCAGCTTAAGGGCTAGAAGCACAGATACGCAGTATTTT
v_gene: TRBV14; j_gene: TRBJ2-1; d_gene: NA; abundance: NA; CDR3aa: CASSQATDEQFF; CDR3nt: TGTGCCAGCAGCCAAGCTACAGATGAGCAGTTCTTC